Below are 7 T cell receptor beta chains sequenced from a single sample in a study of cytomegalovirus exposure and HLA in healthy donors. Use of 60 Vbeta and 13 Jbeta primers characterized the PCR. Produced via immunoSEQ multiplex PCR; TCRdb's table is partial and in-frame only. The sample holds 95,000 to 100,000 clones, roughly 76% seen once. Material: PBMCs. These receptors were taken from a man aged 40-55 years in good health and CMV-seronegative.

Details on this clone: Other nucleotide sequences from this sample produce the same CDR3. The V and J genes are TRBV27 and TRBJ1-1, with D tentatively TRBD1 (5 bases). The V gene's germline CDR1 is MNHEY and CDR2 SMNVEV (reference sequence). CDR3 length: 13 residues. Trimming removed 2 bases from V and 2 bases from J, with 6 bases in between. The CDR3, as DNA: TGTGCCAGCAGTTTACAGGGTAACACTGAAGCTTTCTTT. Its protein is CASSLQGNTEAFF.

V and J are TRBV5-1 and TRBJ2-3; the D is unclear. Trimming removed 3 bases at V and 2 bases at J, with 10 bases between. The CDR3 covers 14 residues. Per germline, CDR1 SGHRS and CDR2 YFSETQ. CDR3 coding DNA: TGCGCCAGCAGCTCGGTCTACCACACAGATACGCAGTATTTT. It encodes CASSSVYHTDTQYF.

The rearrangement uses TRBV6-1 and TRBJ1-2; D not certain. Trimming removed 5 bases from V and 0 bases from J, with 4 bases in between. The CDR3 is made up of 12 amino acids. The germline gives CDR1 MNHNS, CDR2 SASEGT. For the CDR3, the DNA is TGTGCCAGCAGTCAGGCTAACTATGGCTACACCTTC. Protein: CASSQANYGYTF.

This clone was seen more than once but under ten times. This chain connects TRBV6-1 to TRBJ2-5; the D gene is possibly TRBD2 (7 bases). Trimming removed 1 base from V and 5 bases from J, with 14 bases in between. CDR1 is MNHNS and CDR2 is SASEGT in the germline V gene. This CDR3 contains 15 residues. The CDR3 DNA reads TGTGCCAGCAGTGAAGTTGGGGGGGGCCAGGAGACCCAGTACTTC. Translation: CASSEVGGGQETQYF.

The chain links TRBV11-2 to TRBJ1-1; D might be TRBD1 (6 bases). Germline assignment: CDR1 SGHAT and CDR2 FQNNGV. Trimming took off 4 bases at V and 4 bases at J, with 13 bases between the two ends. The CDR3 contains 14 residues. CDR3 DNA: TGTGCCAGCAGCTCTCAGGGGAGTGTCACTGAAGCTTTCTTT. Translated: CASSSQGSVTEAFF.

V usage is TRBV10-1 and J usage is TRBJ2-2; 12 bases are shared with TRBD2. In germline, CDR1 is WNHNN, CDR2 SYGVQD (reference sequence). The V and J ends lost 8 bases and 2 bases, in that order; junction bases with no gene match: 9. CDR3 size: 17 residues. As DNA, the CDR3 is TGCGCCAGCGGACGACTAGCGGGGGAACCAAACACCGGGGAGCTGTTTTTT. Translating it yields CASGRLAGEPNTGELFF.

The CDR3 loop reads CASSLGATEQYF. CDR3 DNA: TGCGCCAGCAGCCTAGGGGCAACTGAGCAGTACTTC. The rearrangement links TRBV4-1 to TRBJ2-7, with a tentative D call TRBD1 (5 bases). Germline V lookup: CDR1 MGHRA, CDR2 YSYEKL. CDR3 length: 12 residues. V shed 4 bases and J shed 7 bases, with 11 bases lying between them.